This T cell receptor beta chain was recovered during a study of shared clonotypes between healthy human individuals. When replicate PCRs were run on sorted subsets, they used 200 ng DNA, 28,000 or so T cell genomes. Sequencing was performed with immunoSEQ multiplex PCR; in TCRdb, only in-frame clones are kept and a portion is missing. Here the sample spans about 680,000 clones, over 65% being singletons. In the case of this clone: Its antigen is undetermined.

Study-wide results and caveats: Sharing across a handful of donors was seen in 5% to 5.5% of naive CD4 clonotypes.

There are 16 residues in the CDR3. Germline V lookup: CDR1 SGHRS, CDR2 YFSETQ. V lost 5 bases to trimming and J lost 10 bases; unmatched junction nucleotides: 15. Donation came from healthy HIV-negative adults that had no recent acute infections or vaccinations. The chain combines TRBV5-1 with TRBJ2-1, with 10 nucleotides matching TRBD2. This TCR derives from a young woman in good health. The sequencing input was memory CD4+ T cells sorted from blood. Subset of the sample: CD45RA-negative fraction. CDR3 residues: CASSGGASGSRGEQFF. As DNA, the CDR3 is TGCGCCAGCAGTGGTGGAGCTAGCGGGAGCAGGGGGGAGCAGTTCTTC.